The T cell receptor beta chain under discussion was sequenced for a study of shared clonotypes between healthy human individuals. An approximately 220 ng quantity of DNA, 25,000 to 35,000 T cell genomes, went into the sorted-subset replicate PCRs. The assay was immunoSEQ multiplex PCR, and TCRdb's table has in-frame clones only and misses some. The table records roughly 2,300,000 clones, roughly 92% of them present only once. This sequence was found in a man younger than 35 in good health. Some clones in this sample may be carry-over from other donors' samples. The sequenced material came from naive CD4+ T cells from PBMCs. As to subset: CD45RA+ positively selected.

The CDR3 DNA reads TGTGCCAGCAGCTCCCAAGCCCCGGGATTTGAGCAGTTCTTC. The encoded protein is CASSSQAPGFEQFF. J is TRBJ2-1 and V is TRBV7-3; a possible D gene is TRBD2 (5 bases). Trimming took off 4 bases at V and 9 bases at J, with 16 bases between the two ends. The CDR3 spans 14 residues. CDR1 is SGHTA and CDR2 is FQGTGA in the germline V gene.